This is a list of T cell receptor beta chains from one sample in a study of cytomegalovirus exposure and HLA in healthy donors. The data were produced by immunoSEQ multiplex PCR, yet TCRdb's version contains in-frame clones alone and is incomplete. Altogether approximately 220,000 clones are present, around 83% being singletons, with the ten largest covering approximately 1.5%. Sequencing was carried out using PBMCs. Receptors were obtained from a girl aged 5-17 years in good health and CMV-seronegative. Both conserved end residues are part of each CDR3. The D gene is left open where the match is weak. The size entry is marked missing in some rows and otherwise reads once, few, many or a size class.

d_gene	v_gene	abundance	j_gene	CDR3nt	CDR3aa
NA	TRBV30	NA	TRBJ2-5	TGTGCCTGGAGTGGCCCCCTACGGGGGACCCAGTACTTC	CAWSGPLRGTQYF
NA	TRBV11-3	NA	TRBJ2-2	TGTGCCAGCAGCTTAGGTTCGCGATTTGAACCGAGCGCCGGGGAGCTGTTTTTT	CASSLGSRFEPSAGELFF
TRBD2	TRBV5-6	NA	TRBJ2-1	TGTGCCAGCAGCTGGCAGACTAGCGGGGGATACAATGAGCAGTTCTTC	CASSWQTSGGYNEQFF
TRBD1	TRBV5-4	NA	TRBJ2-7	TGTGCCAGCAGCTTAAGCGACAGGGGGGTATACGAGCAGTACTTC	CASSLSDRGVYEQYF
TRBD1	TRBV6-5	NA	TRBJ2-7	TGTGCCAGCAGTTACACAGGGACAGCAAGCTCCTACGAGCAGTACTTC	CASSYTGTASSYEQYF
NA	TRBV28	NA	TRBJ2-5	TGTGCCAGCAGTTCCCATGGGCGAAGCCAAGAGACCCAGTACTTC	CASSSHGRSQETQYF
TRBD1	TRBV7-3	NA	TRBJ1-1	TGTGCCAGCAGCCGGGACAGGGAGACTGAAGCTTTCTTT	CASSRDRETEAFF
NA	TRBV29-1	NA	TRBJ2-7	TGCAGCGTTGAGGCCGAGACTGAACCCTACGAGCAGTACTTC	CSVEAETEPYEQYF
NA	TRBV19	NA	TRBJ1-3	TGTGCCAGTAGTACACCTCCGTTGGCAGCGTCTCATACTGGAAACACCATATATTTT	CASSTPPLAASHTGNTIYF
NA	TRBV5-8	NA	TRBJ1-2	TGTGCCAGCAGCTCAAGCTTAGGACGAGGGGGAAACTATGGCTACACCTTC	CASSSSLGRGGNYGYTF
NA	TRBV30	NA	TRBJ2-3	TGTGCCTGGAGTGGATGGGGCCCTAGCACAGATACGCAGTATTTT	CAWSGWGPSTDTQYF
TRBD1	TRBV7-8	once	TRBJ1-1	TGTGCCAGCAGCGTCGCAGGGGGATTATATACGGGGACTGAAGCTTTCTTT	CASSVAGGLYTGTEAFF
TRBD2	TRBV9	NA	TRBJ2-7	TGTGCCAGCAGCCCGACTAGCTCGGACTACGAGCAGTACTTC	CASSPTSSDYEQYF
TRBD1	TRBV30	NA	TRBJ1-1	TGTGCCTGGAGTGACGGACAGGGATGGACTGAAGCTTTCTTT	CAWSDGQGWTEAFF
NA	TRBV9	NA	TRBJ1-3	TGTGCCAGCAGCGCGGGGAGCCCGAGCTCTGGAAACACCATATATTTT	CASSAGSPSSGNTIYF
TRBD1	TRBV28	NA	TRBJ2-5	TGTGCCAGCGGTGGGACAGTACAAGAGACCCAGTACTTC	CASGGTVQETQYF
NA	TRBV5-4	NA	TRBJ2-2	TGTGCCAGCAGCTTGGCTCTTGAGTCCGGGGAGCTGTTTTTT	CASSLALESGELFF
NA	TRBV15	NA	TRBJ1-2	TGTGCCACCAGCAGGGCTAACAGGGATGGCTACACCTTC	CATSRANRDGYTF
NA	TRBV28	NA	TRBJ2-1	TGTGCCAGCGCCGGAAATACTCTCCTCGGACAGAAGTTCAATGAGCAGTTCTTC	CASAGNTLLGQKFNEQFF
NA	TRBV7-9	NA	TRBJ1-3	TGTGCCAGCAGCCCAGGGGCCTCGGGAAACACCATATATTTT	CASSPGASGNTIYF
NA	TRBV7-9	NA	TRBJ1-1	TGTTCCAGCAGCTTAGGGGCCCAGAACACTGAAGCTTTCTTT	CSSSLGAQNTEAFF
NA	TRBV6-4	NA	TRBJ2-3	TGTGCCAGCAGTGCTACTAGTGACACAGATACGCAGTATTTT	CASSATSDTDTQYF
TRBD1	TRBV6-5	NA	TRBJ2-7	TGTGCCAGCGCGACGGGGGGACAGGGCTTCTACGAGCAGTACTTC	CASATGGQGFYEQYF
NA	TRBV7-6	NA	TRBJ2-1	TGTGCCAGCAGCTTAGTCGGTATGAGGGATGAGCAGTTCTTC	CASSLVGMRDEQFF
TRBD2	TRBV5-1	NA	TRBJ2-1	TGCGCCAGCAGCTTGAAACTAGCGGGAGGGTCATCCTACAATGAGCAGTTCTTC	CASSLKLAGGSSYNEQFF
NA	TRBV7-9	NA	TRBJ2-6	TGTGCCAGCATCCTCTCTGGGGCCAACGTCCTGACTTTC	CASILSGANVLTF
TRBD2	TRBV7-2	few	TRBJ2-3	TGTGCCAGCAGCCCTAGGGGGACTAGCGGCACAGATACGCAGTATTTT	CASSPRGTSGTDTQYF
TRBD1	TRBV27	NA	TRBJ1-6	TGTGCCAGCAGTTTGGAGGGGGCTAGGAATTCACCCCTCCACTTT	CASSLEGARNSPLHF
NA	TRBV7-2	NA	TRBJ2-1	TGTGCCAGCAGCTTACAGGGGACCCCGAGGTGGCAGTTCTTC	CASSLQGTPRWQFF
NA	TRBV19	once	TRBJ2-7	TGTGCCAGTAGTCTAAAACTAGAACGTGGGAGTTACGAGCAGTACTTC	CASSLKLERGSYEQYF
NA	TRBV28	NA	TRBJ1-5	TGTGCCAGCAGTCTGGGGGGATTCGACAACCCCCAGCATTTT	CASSLGGFDNPQHF
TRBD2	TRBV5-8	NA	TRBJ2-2	TGTGCCAGCAGTGGACTAGCGGGGAACACCGGGGAGCTGTTTTTT	CASSGLAGNTGELFF
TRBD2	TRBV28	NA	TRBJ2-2	TGTGCCAGCAGTTTAAGAAGCGGGAGTATCGCCGGGGAGCTGTTTTTT	CASSLRSGSIAGELFF
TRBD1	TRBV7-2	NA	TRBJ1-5	TGTGCCAGCAGCTTAGTTAGACAGGGTCGGCCCCAGCATTTT	CASSLVRQGRPQHF
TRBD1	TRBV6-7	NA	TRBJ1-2	TGTGCCAGCAGTTACTCGACAGGGGCCAAGAACTATGGCTACACCTTC	CASSYSTGAKNYGYTF
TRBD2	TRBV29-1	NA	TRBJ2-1	TGCAGCGTTGGGGCGGGAGGCAATGAGCAGTTCTTC	CSVGAGGNEQFF
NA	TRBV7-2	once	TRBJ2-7	TGTGCCAGCAGCTTAGGTAGCTCGGTCGGGTACGAGCAGTACTTC	CASSLGSSVGYEQYF
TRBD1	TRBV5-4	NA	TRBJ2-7	TGTGCCAGCAGCGGGGACAGGGGGCAATCCTACGAGCAGTACTTC	CASSGDRGQSYEQYF
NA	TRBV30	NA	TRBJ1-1	TGTGCCTGGAGGGCGCGGGGCTTGAACACTGAAGCTTTCTTT	CAWRARGLNTEAFF
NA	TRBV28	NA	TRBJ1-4	TGTGCCAGCACCAACCGGGGGGCGCGTGAAAAACTGTTTTTT	CASTNRGAREKLFF
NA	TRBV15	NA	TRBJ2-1	TGTGCCACCAGCAGAGTTTACCGGGGAGAGACTGAGCAGTTCTTC	CATSRVYRGETEQFF
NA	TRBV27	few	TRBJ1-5	TGTGCCAGCAGTTTCAGGAGCAATCAGCCCCAGCATTTT	CASSFRSNQPQHF